Shown below are 27 T cell receptor beta chains from a single sample sequenced in a study of blood T cell repertoires in COVID-19. Profiled with immunoSEQ multiplex PCR; TCRdb holds only in-frame clones, not every one. Of 490,000 or so clones in the sample, 70% to 90% were seen once. The specimen sequenced was PBMCs or T cells enriched from blood (not recorded which). The source is a woman aged 60-75 years who had recovered from COVID-19.

The rearrangement uses TRBV24-1 and TRBJ1-2; TRBD1 matches 11 bases. Losses at the gene ends were 3 bases for V and 4 bases for J; bases not matched to a gene: 6. The CDR3 is 16 amino acids. The V gene's germline CDR1 is KGHDR and CDR2 SFDVKD. CDR3 sequence: CATSDVGTGGAYGYTF. CDR3 coding DNA: TGTGCCACCAGTGATGTCGGGACAGGGGGTGCCTATGGCTACACCTTC.

CDR3 sequence: CASTMGDRVGYGYTF. The CDR3 region has the DNA TGTGCCAGCACTATGGGGGACAGGGTGGGCTATGGCTACACCTTC. The chain joins TRBV28 to TRBJ1-2; the match to TRBD1 covers 9 bases. Germline V gene data show CDR1 as MDHEN and CDR2 as SYDVKM. The CDR3 runs 15 residues. V lost 7 bases to trimming and J lost 4 bases; unmatched junction nucleotides: 10.

The genes are TRBV29-1 and TRBJ2-7; D perhaps matches TRBD1 (6 bases). V was trimmed by 0 bases and J by 5 bases, leaving 8 bases between them. CDR3 size: 12 residues. Germline lookup yields CDR1 SQVTM and CDR2 ANQGSEA. In DNA, the CDR3 is TGCAGCGTTGAAGATGGGGGCCACGAGCAGTACTTC. It codes for CSVEDGGHEQYF.

This clone showed up just a few times. This chain joins TRBV7-2 and TRBJ2-2; TRBD2 aligns across 7 bases. This CDR3 is 15 amino acids long. J was trimmed by 6 bases and V by 6 bases; bases with no gene match: 10. The germline V gene encodes CDR1 SGHTA and CDR2 FQGNSA. CDR3 in DNA: TGTGCCAGCAGTAAGCTAGGCGGGGGACCCGGGGAGCTGTTTTTT. Its translation: CASSKLGGGPGELFF.

The chain employs TRBV5-1 and TRBJ1-2; D uncertain. Germline CDR1 reads SGHRS; CDR2 reads YFSETQ. The CDR3 runs 13 residues. V was cut by 1 base and J by 5 bases, with 9 bases left in between. Here the CDR3 reads CASSLPTSYGYTF. The CDR3 DNA is TGCGCCAGCAGCTTGCCCACATCTTATGGCTACACCTTC.

This clone was counted once. This chain joins TRBV11-3 and TRBJ2-1, with 8 bases aligning to TRBD1. The CDR3 is 14 residues long. Germline lookup yields CDR1 SGHNT and CDR2 YENEEA. V trimming: 7 bases; J trimming: 4 bases; junction bases outside the gene matches: 6. CDR3 sequence: CASTDRGRYNEQFF. The CDR3 region has the DNA TGTGCCAGCACCGACAGGGGCCGTTACAATGAGCAGTTCTTC.

This clone was counted a few times. The rearrangement uses TRBV7-6 and TRBJ2-2; 11 bases map to TRBD1. Germline V lookup: CDR1 SGHVS, CDR2 FNYEAQ. V shed 5 bases and J 5 bases; nucleotides not matched to a gene: 10. The CDR3 consists of 17 residues. CDR3 bases: TGTGCCAGCAGCCTAGGACAGGGGGCTGGAAAAACCGGGGAGCTGTTTTTT. Its translation is CASSLGQGAGKTGELFF.

The rearrangement links TRBV7-8 to TRBJ1-1; 11 positions match TRBD1. The germline gives CDR1 SGHVS, CDR2 FQNEAQ. CDR3 length equals 16 residues. The V segment lost 5 bases and the J segment 4 bases; nucleotides outside the gene matches: 9. The CDR3: CASSLWVGTGGTEAFF. The CDR3 DNA follows: TGTGCCAGCAGCCTCTGGGTGGGGACAGGGGGCACTGAAGCTTTCTTT.

This chain uses TRBV3-1 (or the pseudogene TRBV3-2) with TRBJ2-2; 9 bases match TRBD2. CDR3 size: 16 residues. Looked up from germline, CDR1 is LGHDT and CDR2 is YNNKEL (reference sequence). J gave up 7 bases and V 2 bases, and 8 bases lay outside the gene matches. CDR3 nucleotide sequence: TGTGCCAGCAGCCAAATCGGAGCGGGGGGCCTCGGGGAGCTGTTTTTT. It encodes CASSQIGAGGLGELFF.

This clone has only one observation. J is TRBJ2-5 and V is TRBV5-1, with D perhaps TRBD2 (6 bases). The CDR3 consists of 13 residues. Trimming stripped 3 bases from V and 1 base from J, with 7 bases between. Germline V lookup: CDR1 SGHRS, CDR2 YFSETQ. CDR3 nucleotides: TGCGCCAGCAGCTACGGGGGCCAAGAGACCCAGTACTTC. This sequence encodes CASSYGGQETQYF. Filled out from reference TRBV5-1 and TRBJ2-5, the complete variable domain reads KAGVTQTPRYLIKTRGQQVTLSCSPISGHRSVSWYQQTPGQGLQFLFEYFSETQRNKGNFPGRFSGRQFSNSRSEMNVSTLELGDSALYLCASSYGGQETQYFGPGTRLLVL.

DNA for the CDR3: TGCGCCAGCAGCGGGGGACAGGGGGCGGTGAACACTGAAGCTTTCTTT. This gives the protein CASSGGQGAVNTEAFF. The chain combines TRBV5-1 with TRBJ1-1; 12 bases align to TRBD1. The trim removed 4 bases at V and 0 bases at J, leaving 4 bases unmatched. CDR3 length equals 16 residues. In germline, CDR1 is SGHRS, CDR2 YFSETQ. The whole variable domain, remainder taken from reference TRBV5-1 and TRBJ1-1, is KAGVTQTPRYLIKTRGQQVTLSCSPISGHRSVSWYQQTPGQGLQFLFEYFSETQRNKGNFPGRFSGRQFSNSRSEMNVSTLELGDSALYLCASSGGQGAVNTEAFFGQGTRLTVV.

The chain employs TRBV5-5 and TRBJ2-3; 7 bases match TRBD1. Trimming at V came to 0 bases and at J to 3 bases, leaving 7 bases not matched to a gene. The CDR3 has 16 amino acids. The V gene's germline CDR1 is SGHKS and CDR2 YYEKEE (reference sequence). The CDR3 region is CASSLEAGTATDTQYF. Written as DNA, the CDR3 is TGTGCCAGCAGCTTGGAGGCAGGGACAGCGACAGATACGCAGTATTTT.

The V and J genes are TRBV5-6 and TRBJ2-7; TRBD2 aligns across 14 bases. Per the germline V gene, CDR1 is SGHDT and CDR2 is YYEEEE. V shed 3 bases and J 1 base; nucleotides not matched to a gene: 6. This CDR3 is 17 amino acids long. CDR3 DNA sequence: TGTGCCAGCAGCTCTGGACTAGCGGGGGGTACTTCCTACGAGCAGTACGTC. Amino acids: CASSSGLAGGTSYEQYV.

This chain uses TRBV28 with TRBJ1-2, with D possibly being TRBD1 (5 bases). CDR1 is MDHEN and CDR2 is SYDVKM in the germline V gene. The ends were cut back, 4 bases at V and 0 bases at J, with 6 bases in the middle. The CDR3 has 13 residues. The CDR3 coding sequence is TGTGCCAGCAGTTCAGGGCCTAACTATGGCTACACCTTC. Encoded protein: CASSSGPNYGYTF.

As DNA, the CDR3 is TGTGCCAGCTCACGGGCAGGGGGCGAAAAACTGTTTTTT. Translation gives CASSRAGGEKLFF. This chain links TRBV18 with TRBJ1-4; 8 bases are shared with TRBD1. The V segment lost 4 bases and the J segment 8 bases; nucleotides outside the gene matches: 3. In germline, CDR1 is KGHSH, CDR2 LQKENI. The CDR3 is 13 residues long. Variable domain in full (rest from reference TRBV18 and TRBJ1-4): NAGVMQNPRHLVRRRGQEARLRCSPMKGHSHVYWYRQLPEEGLKFMVYLQKENIIDESGMPKERFSAEFPKEGPSILRIQQVVRGDSAAYFCASSRAGGEKLFFGSGTQLSVL.

The chain has TRBV19 and TRBJ2-7; 8 bases agree with TRBD2. The CDR3 is made up of 15 amino acids. Unmatched junction bases numbered 8, after V lost 5 bases and J lost 2 bases. Germline-derived CDR1 and CDR2 are LNHDA and SQIVND (reference sequence). The CDR3 loop reads CASSSFTSGPYEQYF. The CDR3 DNA is TGTGCCAGTAGTTCCTTTACTAGCGGTCCCTACGAGCAGTACTTC.

The V and J genes are TRBV13 and TRBJ2-6; D gene ambiguous. Germline V gives CDR1 PRHDT, CDR2 FYEKMQ (reference sequence). The CDR3 is made up of 16 amino acids. Trimming left V 4 bases short and J 4 bases short, with 14 bases between. The CDR3 spells CASSSNGPSGANVLTF. Written as DNA, the CDR3 is TGTGCCAGCAGCTCAAATGGGCCCTCGGGGGCCAACGTCCTGACTTTC.

V usage is TRBV12-5 and J usage is TRBJ1-1; D is ambiguous. CDR1 and CDR2 (germline): LGHNT, FRNRAP. CDR3 length: 12 residues. V shed 8 bases and J shed 8 bases, with 15 bases lying between them. The CDR3 spells CASRASAGEAFF. Here the CDR3 DNA reads TGTGCTAGTAGGGCCAGCGCGGGGGAAGCTTTCTTT.

The rearrangement joins TRBV9 to TRBJ1-3; 8 bases map to TRBD1. This CDR3 spans 14 amino acids. Germline CDR1 SGDLS, CDR2 YYNGEE. The ends lost 4 bases at V and 2 bases at J; junction bases unmatched: 2. CDR3 sequence reads: CASSSQGAGNTIYF. The CDR3 region has the DNA TGTGCCAGCAGCTCACAGGGGGCTGGAAACACCATATATTTT.

The chain employs TRBV7-2 and TRBJ1-2, with 8 positions matching TRBD1. With V trimmed by 6 bases and J by 0 bases, 15 bases remained unmatched. From germline, CDR1 is SGHTA and CDR2 FQGNSA. The CDR3 has 18 amino acids. CDR3 DNA: TGTGCCAGCAGACCGGACAGGGAAGGACCTTTGGCTAACTATGGCTACACCTTC. This codes for CASRPDREGPLANYGYTF.

V gene TRBV24-1 combines with J gene TRBJ2-1; 11 nucleotides match TRBD2. This CDR3 spans 13 amino acids. The J segment lost 9 bases and the V segment lost 6 bases, leaving 3 bases of the junction unmatched. CDR1 is KGHDR, CDR2 SFDVKD, per germline. CDR3 bases: TGTGCCACCAGTCTAGCGGGGGGAGGTGAGCAGTTCTTC. It yields the protein CATSLAGGGEQFF.

This clone came up a few times. The rearrangement uses TRBV10-1 and TRBJ2-7; D may be TRBD2 (6 bases). Germline CDR1 and CDR2: WNHNN and SYGVQD (reference sequence). The V end was cut by 11 bases, the J end by 12 bases, with 14 bases between. The length of the CDR3 is 9 residues. CDR3 residues: CAGRRALYV. The CDR3 DNA follows: TGCGCCGGAAGGAGGGCCCTGTACGTC.

This clone was picked up one time. The rearrangement links TRBV19 to TRBJ2-3, with D uncertain. Germline-derived CDR1 and CDR2 are LNHDA and SQIVND (reference sequence). This CDR3 has 11 amino acids. With 1 base removed from V and 6 bases from J, the gap between germline ends came to 2 bases. CDR3 amino acids: CASSIADTQYF. The CDR3 coding sequence is TGTGCCAGTAGTATAGCTGATACGCAGTATTTT. The entire variable domain, with the rest obtained from reference TRBV19 and TRBJ2-3, is as follows: DGGITQSPKYLFRKEGQNVTLSCEQNLNHDAMYWYRQDPGQGLRLIYYSQIVNDFQKGDIAEGYSVSREKKESFPLTVTSAQKNPTAFYLCASSIADTQYFGPGTRLTVL.

V is TRBV5-4 and J is TRBJ2-1, with no clear D. Trimming shortened V by 0 bases and J by 2 bases, and 9 bases separated the two germline ends. The V gene's germline CDR1 is SGHNT and CDR2 YYREEE (reference sequence). The CDR3 loop spans 15 amino acids. In nucleotides, the CDR3 is TGTGCCAGCAGCTTGGGGAGCATCCCCTACAATGAGCAGTTCTTC. This encodes CASSLGSIPYNEQFF.

The chain uses TRBV10-1 and TRBJ2-2; 11 bases agree with TRBD1. With V trimmed by 10 bases and J by 6 bases, 7 bases remained unmatched. From germline, CDR1 is WNHNN and CDR2 SYGVQD (reference sequence). The CDR3 runs 14 residues. The CDR3 loop reads CATPRDRGSGELFF. The CDR3 DNA sequence: TGCGCCACCCCCCGGGACAGGGGGTCCGGGGAGCTGTTTTTT.

J is TRBJ2-1 and V is TRBV12-3 or TRBV12-4; no clear D gene. The CDR3 consists of 13 residues. V dropped 3 bases and J dropped 4 bases, with 7 bases sitting between them. The DNA of the CDR3 is TGTGCCAGCAGTTTGCAGGTATACAATGAGCAGTTCTTC. Translated: CASSLQVYNEQFF.

The V call is TRBV5-4, the J call TRBJ2-2; TRBD2 aligns across 8 bases. Germline lookup yields CDR1 SGHNT and CDR2 YYREEE (reference sequence). The V gene end was trimmed by 4 bases and the J gene end by 0 bases; junction bases not matched to a gene: 8. There are 17 residues in the CDR3. CDR3 protein: CASSPTAGGANTGELFF. In DNA, the CDR3 is TGTGCCAGCAGCCCCACGGCGGGGGGTGCGAACACCGGGGAGCTGTTTTTT.